These 32 T cell receptor beta chains were sequenced from one sample in a study of blood T cell repertoires in COVID-19. Data came from immunoSEQ multiplex PCR; TCRdb stores just in-frame clones and leaves some out. The data show 200,000 to 250,000 clones, 70% to 90% seen once. Sequences were obtained from PBMCs or T cells enriched from blood (not recorded which). These TCRs come from a man between 50 and 59 years old who had been exposed to COVID-19.

The V and J genes are TRBV27 and TRBJ2-7; 7 bases fit TRBD1. The germline V gene has CDR1 MNHEY and CDR2 SMNVEV (reference sequence). There are 15 residues in the CDR3. After removal of 4 bases from V and 4 bases from J, the junction contained 10 bases not matched to a gene. The CDR3 here is CASSSPTGPNYEQYF. DNA for the CDR3: TGTGCCAGCAGTTCTCCGACAGGGCCGAATTACGAGCAGTACTTC.

This chain connects TRBV5-1 to TRBJ1-2; 7 bases agree with TRBD1. Germline CDR1 reads SGHRS; CDR2 reads YFSETQ. J lost 8 bases, V lost 4 bases, and 11 bases had no gene match. The CDR3 is 14 residues long. This CDR3 is CASSHGTEQRGYTF. CDR3 sequence (DNA): TGCGCCAGCAGCCACGGGACAGAACAAAGGGGCTACACCTTC.

The rearrangement uses TRBV5-1 and TRBJ1-4; 9 nucleotides match TRBD1. There are 14 residues in the CDR3. The V and J ends lost 4 bases and 6 bases, in that order; junction bases with no gene match: 4. CDR1 and CDR2 from the germline V gene are SGHRS and YFSETQ. CDR3: CASSPQGADEKLFF. The CDR3 region has the DNA TGCGCCAGCAGCCCACAGGGGGCGGATGAAAAACTGTTTTTT.

V usage is TRBV5-1 and J usage is TRBJ1-2, with D maybe TRBD1 (5 bases). Germline assignment: CDR1 SGHRS and CDR2 YFSETQ. The CDR3 runs 13 residues. V lost 6 bases, J lost 6 bases, and 15 bases lay in between. CDR3 in DNA: TGCGCCAGCACCATTATGGGGGGGAATGGCTACACCTTC. It specifies CASTIMGGNGYTF.

The V gene is TRBV5-1, the J gene TRBJ1-6; 9 nucleotides agree with TRBD1. The trim removed 4 bases at V and 5 bases at J, leaving 1 base unmatched. Germline V gene data show CDR1 as SGHRS and CDR2 as YFSETQ. The CDR3 runs 14 residues. This CDR3 reads CASSGDRDNSPLHF. CDR3 DNA sequence: TGCGCCAGCAGCGGGGACAGGGATAATTCACCCCTCCACTTT.

The CDR3 DNA reads as TGTGCCAGCAGCCCCTTAGCGGGAGAGGAGACCCAGTACTTC. Residues: CASSPLAGEETQYF. The V call is TRBV5-4, the J call TRBJ2-5, with TRBD2 matching over 9 bases. J was trimmed by 5 bases and V by 4 bases; bases with no gene match: 6. The CDR3 consists of 14 residues. Germline CDR1 is SGHNT and CDR2 is YYREEE (reference sequence).

V and J are TRBV6-5 and TRBJ1-4, with D uncertain. The CDR3 spans 15 residues. The ends were cut back, 2 bases at V and 10 bases at J, with 17 bases in the middle. The V gene's germline CDR1 is MNHEY and CDR2 SVGAGI. This CDR3 reads CASSYSLRLPGKLFF. Written as DNA, the CDR3 is TGTGCCAGCAGTTACAGCCTCCGCCTTCCTGGAAAACTGTTTTTT.

The rearrangement joins TRBV5-1 to TRBJ1-6; 9 bases align to TRBD1. Germline V CDR1 and CDR2: SGHRS, YFSETQ. V shed 9 bases and J 8 bases; nucleotides not matched to a gene: 12. The CDR3 runs to 15 residues. The CDR3 sequence is CATSPGTGRDSPLHF. The CDR3 DNA is TGCGCCACCTCGCCCGGGACAGGGAGAGATTCACCCCTCCACTTT. Filled out from reference TRBV5-1 and TRBJ1-6, the complete variable domain reads KAGVTQTPRYLIKTRGQQVTLSCSPISGHRSVSWYQQTPGQGLQFLFEYFSETQRNKGNFPGRFSGRQFSNSRSEMNVSTLELGDSALYLCATSPGTGRDSPLHFGNGTRLTVT.

A single count supports this clone. The V call is TRBV28, the J call TRBJ1-1; weak D call: TRBD1 (6 bases). CDR3 length: 15 residues. The germline V and J ends were trimmed by 6 bases and 1 base, with 15 bases remaining between them. In germline, CDR1 is MDHEN, CDR2 SYDVKM. This CDR3 reads CASRLTDRPNTEAFF. The CDR3 DNA reads as TGTGCCAGCAGGTTGACCGACAGGCCGAACACTGAAGCTTTCTTT.

A single count supports this clone. The V gene is TRBV6-5, the J gene TRBJ1-1; D is ambiguous. V gave up 0 bases and J gave up 0 bases, with 8 bases separating them. Germline CDR1 is MNHEY and CDR2 is SVGAGI. The CDR3 has 15 amino acids. The CDR3 DNA follows: TGTGCCAGCAGTTACTCAGTAGCCTTGAACACTGAAGCTTTCTTT. Residues: CASSYSVALNTEAFF.

J is TRBJ1-4 and V is TRBV4-1, with D perhaps TRBD1 (5 bases). Trimming left V 0 bases short and J 4 bases short, with 18 bases between. Germline lookup yields CDR1 MGHRA and CDR2 YSYEKL. This CDR3 has 18 amino acids. The CDR3 is CASSQESDGRGYNEKLFF. CDR3 DNA sequence: TGCGCCAGCAGCCAAGAAAGTGATGGGCGGGGGTATAATGAAAAACTGTTTTTT.

This chain uses TRBV6-6 with TRBJ1-1, with D possibly TRBD1 on 6 matching bases. This CDR3 spans 14 amino acids. Germline lookup yields CDR1 MNHNY and CDR2 SVGAGI (reference sequence). V was shortened by 5 bases and J by 6 bases, with 16 bases between the two germline ends. The CDR3 DNA is TGTGCCAGCAGTACATCCTTACAGGGCTCTGAAGCTTTCTTT. This gives the protein CASSTSLQGSEAFF.

The CDR3 coding sequence is TGTGCCAGCAGCTTGGCCCTCCCGGCCGGGGAGGGGACTGAAGCTTTCTTT. Its protein product is CASSLALPAGEGTEAFF. The genes are TRBV11-2 and TRBJ1-1; possible D gene TRBD1, 5 bases. Germline loops: CDR1 SGHAT, CDR2 FQNNGV. This CDR3 region has 17 residues. The V and J ends lost 3 bases and 5 bases respectively, with 22 bases between them.

This clone was found once. The chain links TRBV25-1 to TRBJ2-1; a weak D match, TRBD1 (7 bases). The V gene's germline CDR1 is MGHDK and CDR2 SYGVNS. V was trimmed by 4 bases and J by 1 base, leaving 17 bases between them. The CDR3 sequence is 17 residues long. CDR3 coding DNA: TGTGCCAGCAGTGTTTTGGAGGGGGCTGTTTCCTACAATGAGCAGTTCTTC. It specifies CASSVLEGAVSYNEQFF.

This chain connects TRBV2 to TRBJ2-7; no clear D gene. Germline V gene data show CDR1 as SNHLY and CDR2 as FYNNEI. The CDR3 spans 14 residues. The V end lost 1 base, the J end lost 3 bases, and 10 bases lay between the germline ends. The CDR3 DNA reads as TGTGCCAGCAGTGAAGATGGCAGGTACTACGAGCAGTACTTC. Translation: CASSEDGRYYEQYF.

This sequence joins TRBV10-3 and TRBJ1-5; TRBD1 is a possible D gene (6 bases). This CDR3 spans 14 amino acids. Trimming stripped 11 bases from V and 6 bases from J, with 20 bases between. Germline assignment: CDR1 ENHRY and CDR2 SYGVKD. CDR3 nucleotides: TGTGCCTCCCAAGGGGGGGAGGGCACTCAGCCCCAGCATTTT. It encodes CASQGGEGTQPQHF.

The V and J genes are TRBV2 and TRBJ1-1, with a weak D call TRBD1 (6 bases). Trimming stripped 7 bases from V and 6 bases from J, with 18 bases between. The CDR3 is 14 amino acids. Germline V CDR1 and CDR2: SNHLY, FYNNEI. The CDR3 protein is CASKRNRDKAEAFF. In DNA, the CDR3 is TGTGCCAGCAAGAGGAACAGGGATAAGGCTGAAGCTTTCTTT.

This sequence joins TRBV13 and TRBJ1-2; the D is unclear. This CDR3 region has 13 residues. Germline CDR1 reads PRHDT; CDR2 reads FYEKMQ (reference sequence). Between the trimmed V and J ends, which lost 5 bases and 8 bases, there was a span of 15 bases. The chain's CDR3 is CASSRSYIGGYTF. Here the CDR3 DNA reads TGTGCCAGCAGCCGTTCCTACATCGGGGGCTACACCTTC.

The chain carries TRBV6-5 and TRBJ2-1, with D tentatively TRBD1 (5 bases). V was cut by 6 bases and J by 0 bases, with 9 bases left in between. There are 14 residues in the CDR3. Germline CDR1 and CDR2: MNHEY and SVGAGI. The CDR3 reads CASRPRASYNEQFF. The CDR3 region has the DNA TGTGCCAGCAGACCCAGGGCCTCCTACAATGAGCAGTTCTTC.

This chain links TRBV12-5 with TRBJ1-6; 8 positions match TRBD1. The V gene end was trimmed by 3 bases and the J gene end by 9 bases; junction bases not matched to a gene: 7. Germline loops: CDR1 LGHNT, CDR2 FRNRAP. This CDR3 is 15 amino acids long. The CDR3 DNA reads TGTGCTAGTGGTTTCCCCGGACAGGGCGGTTCACCCCTCCACTTT. Protein: CASGFPGQGGSPLHF.

The table lists this clone with a count of one. This chain joins TRBV14 and TRBJ1-4; D is possibly TRBD1 (6 bases). The germline CDR1 and CDR2 sequences are SGHDN and FVKESK. The CDR3 extends over 15 amino acids. V dropped 2 bases and J dropped 6 bases, with 13 bases sitting between them. CDR3 DNA: TGTGCCAGCAGCCAACGAACAGGGTGGGATGAAAAACTGTTTTTT. Its translation: CASSQRTGWDEKLFF. The variable domain in full, completed from reference TRBV14 and TRBJ1-4, reads EAGVTQFPSHSVIEKGQTVTLRCDPISGHDNLYWYRRVMGKEIKFLLHFVKESKQDESGMPNNRFLAERTGGTYSTLKVQPAELEDSGVYFCASSQRTGWDEKLFFGSGTQLSVL.

The chain couples TRBV12-5 to TRBJ2-1, with D perhaps matching TRBD2 (6 bases). Germline CDR1 and CDR2: LGHNT and FRNRAP. Trimming stripped 7 bases from V and 2 bases from J, with 15 bases between. The CDR3 is made up of 15 amino acids. CDR3 DNA sequence: TGTGCTAGTGCCCCCCGGGGCGGGACCTACAATGAGCAGTTCTTC. This codes for CASAPRGGTYNEQFF.

The chain has TRBV2 and TRBJ2-7; TRBD1 matches 8 bases. Looked up from germline, CDR1 is SNHLY and CDR2 is FYNNEI. This CDR3 has 13 amino acids. V lost 4 bases to trimming and J lost 6 bases; unmatched junction nucleotides: 5. The CDR3 loop reads CASSVDRGSEQYF. CDR3 nucleotide sequence: TGTGCCAGCAGTGTCGACAGGGGATCCGAGCAGTACTTC. Full variable domain (rest looked up from reference TRBV2 and TRBJ2-7): EPEVTQTPSHQVTQMGQEVILRCVPISNHLYFYWYRQILGQKVEFLVSFYNNEISEKSEIFDDQFSVERPDGSNFTLKIRSTKLEDSAMYFCASSVDRGSEQYFGPGTRLTVT.

J is TRBJ1-2 and V is TRBV5-1, with 7 positions matching TRBD1. V shed 0 bases and J 2 bases; nucleotides not matched to a gene: 10. The CDR3 has 17 amino acids. Germline CDR1 and CDR2: SGHRS and YFSETQ. The CDR3 here is CASSLEGAVLANYGYTF. In DNA form, the CDR3 reads TGCGCCAGCAGCTTGGAGGGGGCGGTTTTGGCCAACTATGGCTACACCTTC.

CDR3 nucleotide sequence: TGTGCCAGCAGCTTACCGCCGGGACTAGCATCAGATACGCAGTATTTT. Encoded protein: CASSLPPGLASDTQYF. This sequence joins TRBV13 and TRBJ2-3, with TRBD2 matching over 9 bases. The germline CDR1 and CDR2 sequences are PRHDT and FYEKMQ (reference sequence). The CDR3 runs to 16 residues. Trimming cost V 2 bases and J 4 bases; bases outside gene matches: 7.

This chain uses TRBV2 with TRBJ2-2; D not resolved. Germline V lookup: CDR1 SNHLY, CDR2 FYNNEI. The germline V and J ends were trimmed by 5 bases and 0 bases, with 7 bases remaining between them. The CDR3 is 14 amino acids. As DNA, the CDR3 is TGTGCCAGCAGTTTACTCGCGAACACCGGGGAGCTGTTTTTT. Translated: CASSLLANTGELFF.

The genes are TRBV27 and TRBJ2-1; 11 bases agree with TRBD2. CDR1 and CDR2 from the germline V gene are MNHEY and SMNVEV (reference sequence). V was pared by 2 bases and J by 6 bases, with 6 bases of the junction left unmatched. CDR3 length: 16 amino acids. CDR3 nucleotide sequence: TGTGCCAGCAGTTTAAGAGGGACTAGCGGATCCAATGAGCAGTTCTTC. Encoded protein: CASSLRGTSGSNEQFF.

The chain employs TRBV5-1 and TRBJ2-3; 11 nucleotides line up with TRBD2. The V gene end was trimmed by 4 bases and the J gene end by 2 bases; junction bases not matched to a gene: 12. Germline CDR1 is SGHRS and CDR2 is YFSETQ. CDR3 size: 18 residues. The CDR3 loop is CASSLTPGTSGSTDTQYF. CDR3 bases: TGCGCCAGCAGCCTCACCCCCGGGACTAGCGGTTCCACAGATACGCAGTATTTT.

The chain carries TRBV4-1 and TRBJ2-4, with TRBD1 matching 8 bases. V lost 0 bases, J lost 0 bases, and 10 bases stayed unmatched. This CDR3 has 19 residues. Germline CDR1 MGHRA, CDR2 YSYEKL. The CDR3 sequence is CASSQEETGANLAKNIQYF. The DNA of the CDR3 is TGCGCCAGCAGCCAAGAAGAGACAGGGGCAAACCTAGCCAAAAACATTCAGTACTTC.

The chain combines TRBV18 with TRBJ2-3; D is perhaps TRBD1 (6 bases). Germline CDR1 and CDR2: KGHSH and LQKENI. The CDR3 length is 15 residues. The V and J ends lost 0 bases and 8 bases respectively, with 15 bases between them. CDR3 sequence (DNA): TGTGCCAGCTCACCACCTTCCAAAAGGGACACTACGCAGTATTTT. Protein: CASSPPSKRDTTQYF.

This clone was counted a single time. The chain couples TRBV24-1 to TRBJ2-7; 10 nucleotides agree with TRBD2. CDR3 length: 19 amino acids. The V segment lost 0 bases and the J segment 6 bases; nucleotides outside the gene matches: 16. CDR1 is KGHDR, CDR2 SFDVKD, per germline. The CDR3 spells CATSDLPTPEWQREGEQYV. The CDR3, as DNA: TGTGCCACCAGTGATTTGCCCACCCCCGAATGGCAGCGGGAGGGCGAGCAGTACGTC.

V gene TRBV28 combines with J gene TRBJ1-1; 8 nucleotides match TRBD1. This CDR3 has 13 amino acids. V lost 7 bases, J lost 4 bases, and 5 bases stayed unmatched. Germline V gene sequence: CDR1 MDHEN, CDR2 SYDVKM. DNA for the CDR3: TGTGCCAGCAATGACAGGGGTGGCACTGAAGCTTTCTTT. Translation gives CASNDRGGTEAFF.